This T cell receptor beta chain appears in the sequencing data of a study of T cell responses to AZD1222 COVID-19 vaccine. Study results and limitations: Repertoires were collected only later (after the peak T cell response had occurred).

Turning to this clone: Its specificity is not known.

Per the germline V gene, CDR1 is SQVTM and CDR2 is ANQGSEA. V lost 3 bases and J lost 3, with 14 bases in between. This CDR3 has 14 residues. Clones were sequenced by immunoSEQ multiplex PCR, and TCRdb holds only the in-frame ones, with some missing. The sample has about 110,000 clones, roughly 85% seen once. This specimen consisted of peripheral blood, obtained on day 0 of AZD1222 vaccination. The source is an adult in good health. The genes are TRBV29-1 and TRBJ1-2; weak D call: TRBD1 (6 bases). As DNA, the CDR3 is TGCAGCGTTGAGGAGACAGGCAAAGACTATGGCTACACCTTC. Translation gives CSVEETGKDYGYTF.